A single T cell receptor beta chain is shown here with its context. What it binds is unknown. PCR primers comprised 60 Vbeta and 13 Jbeta primers. The protocol was immunoSEQ multiplex PCR, while the TCRdb copy is restricted to in-frame clones and leaves out a portion. The data contain approximately 150,000 clones, around 79% of them singletons. This sample is drawn from a study of cytomegalovirus exposure and HLA in healthy donors. Study conclusions and caveats: The investigators catalogued 150 or so TCR beta chains as cytomegalovirus-associated.

The germline V gene encodes CDR1 KGHSH and CDR2 LQKENI. The trim removed 2 bases at V and 7 bases at J, leaving 1 base unmatched. CDR3 length: 12 residues. The sequenced material came from PBMCs. The receptor was derived from a human donor in good health. The V and J genes are TRBV18 and TRBJ1-1; 7 bases are a match to TRBD1. The CDR3 DNA reads as TGTGCCAGCTCACCAGGACAGGATGAAGCTTTCTTT. Protein: CASSPGQDEAFF.